This TCR beta chain was sequenced in a study of cytomegalovirus exposure and HLA in healthy donors. Trimming left V 2 bases short and J 0 bases short, with 6 bases between. Per the germline V gene, CDR1 is SGHTA and CDR2 is FQGNSA. The CDR3 loop spans 14 amino acids. In the PCR, 60 Vbeta and 13 Jbeta primers were used. As processed by the authors: As a later analysis found, there were roughly 80 million unique TCR beta chains, of which some 10 million were shared. Profiling relied on immunoSEQ multiplex PCR, and the TCRdb table lists in-frame clones only, not all of them. V and J calls and clone size are those listed in that table; D and trimming were worked out from the DNA. The sample lists about 160,000 clones; 77% were seen once.

This chain joins TRBV7-2 and TRBJ2-3; TRBD2 is a possible D gene (5 bases). The receptor's source is a woman aged 25 to 45 in good health and CMV-seronegative. The sequencing input was PBMCs. CDR3 region: CASSLRLSTDTQYF. In DNA form, the CDR3 reads TGTGCCAGCAGCTTAAGACTAAGCACAGATACGCAGTATTTT.